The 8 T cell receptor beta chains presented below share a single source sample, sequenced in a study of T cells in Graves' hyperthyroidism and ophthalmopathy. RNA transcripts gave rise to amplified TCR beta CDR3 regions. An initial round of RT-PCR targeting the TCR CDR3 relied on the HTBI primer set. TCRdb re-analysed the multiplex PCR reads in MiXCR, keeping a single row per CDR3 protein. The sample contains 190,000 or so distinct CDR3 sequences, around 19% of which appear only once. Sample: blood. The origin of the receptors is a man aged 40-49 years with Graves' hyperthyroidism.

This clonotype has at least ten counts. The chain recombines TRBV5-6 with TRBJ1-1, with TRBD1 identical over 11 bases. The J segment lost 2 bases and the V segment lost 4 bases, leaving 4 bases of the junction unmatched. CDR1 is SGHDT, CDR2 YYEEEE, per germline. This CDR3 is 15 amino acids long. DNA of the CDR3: TGTGCCAGCAGCCAGGACAGGGGGCACAACACTGAAGCTTTCTTT. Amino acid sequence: CASSQDRGHNTEAFF. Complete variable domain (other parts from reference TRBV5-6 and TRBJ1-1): DAGVTQSPTHLIKTRGQQVTLRCSPKSGHDTVSWYQQALGQGPQFIFQYYEEEERQRGNFPDRFSGHQFPNYSSELNVNALLLGDSALYLCASSQDRGHNTEAFFGQGTRLTVV.

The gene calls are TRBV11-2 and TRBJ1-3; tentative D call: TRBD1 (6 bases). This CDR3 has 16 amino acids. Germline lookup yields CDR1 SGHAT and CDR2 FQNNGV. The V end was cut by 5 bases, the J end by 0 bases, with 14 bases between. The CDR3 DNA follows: TGTGCCAGCAGCCCGGTGGCAGGGGCCTCTGGAAACACCATATATTTT. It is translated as CASSPVAGASGNTIYF.

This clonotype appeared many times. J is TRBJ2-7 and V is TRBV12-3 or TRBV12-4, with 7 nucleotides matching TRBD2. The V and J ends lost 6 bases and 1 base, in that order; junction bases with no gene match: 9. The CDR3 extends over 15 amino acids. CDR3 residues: CASSRGGSASYEQYF. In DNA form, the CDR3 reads TGTGCCAGCAGCCGCGGGGGTTCCGCGTCCTACGAGCAGTACTTC.

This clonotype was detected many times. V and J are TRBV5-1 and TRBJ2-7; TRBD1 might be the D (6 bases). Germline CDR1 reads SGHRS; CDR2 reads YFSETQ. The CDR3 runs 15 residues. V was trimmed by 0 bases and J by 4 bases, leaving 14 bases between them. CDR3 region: CASSLAPRTVYEQYF. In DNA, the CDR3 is TGCGCCAGCAGCTTGGCCCCTAGGACAGTGTACGAGCAGTACTTC. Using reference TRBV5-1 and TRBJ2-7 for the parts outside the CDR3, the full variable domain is KAGVTQTPRYLIKTRGQQVTLSCSPISGHRSVSWYQQTPGQGLQFLFEYFSETQRNKGNFPGRFSGRQFSNSRSEMNVSTLELGDSALYLCASSLAPRTVYEQYFGPGTRLTVT.

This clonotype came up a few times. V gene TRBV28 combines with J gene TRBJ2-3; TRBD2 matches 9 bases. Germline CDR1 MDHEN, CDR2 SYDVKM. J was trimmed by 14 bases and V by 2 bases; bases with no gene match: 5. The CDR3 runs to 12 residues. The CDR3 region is CASSLRGTSSYF. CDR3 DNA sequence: TGTGCCAGCAGTTTAAGGGGGACTAGCTCGTATTTT.

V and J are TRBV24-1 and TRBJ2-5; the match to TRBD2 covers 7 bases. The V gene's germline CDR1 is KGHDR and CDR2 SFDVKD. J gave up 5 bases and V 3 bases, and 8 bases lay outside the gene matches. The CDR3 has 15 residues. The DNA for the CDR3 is TGTGCCACCAGTGATGGGGGGGATGGAGGTGAGACCCAGTACTTC. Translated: CATSDGGDGGETQYF.

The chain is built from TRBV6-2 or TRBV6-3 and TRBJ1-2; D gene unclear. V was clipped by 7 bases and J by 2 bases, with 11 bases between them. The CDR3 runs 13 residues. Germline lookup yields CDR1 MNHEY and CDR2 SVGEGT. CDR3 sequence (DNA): TGTGCCAGCATGACGGAGATCAACTATGGCTACACCTTC. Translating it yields CASMTEINYGYTF.

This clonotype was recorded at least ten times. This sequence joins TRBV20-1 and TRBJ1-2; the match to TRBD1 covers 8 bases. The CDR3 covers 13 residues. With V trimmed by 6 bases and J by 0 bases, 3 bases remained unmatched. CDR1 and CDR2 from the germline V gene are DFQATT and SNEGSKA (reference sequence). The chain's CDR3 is CSAWDRTNYGYTF. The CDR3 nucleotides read TGCAGTGCCTGGGACAGGACTAACTATGGCTACACCTTC.